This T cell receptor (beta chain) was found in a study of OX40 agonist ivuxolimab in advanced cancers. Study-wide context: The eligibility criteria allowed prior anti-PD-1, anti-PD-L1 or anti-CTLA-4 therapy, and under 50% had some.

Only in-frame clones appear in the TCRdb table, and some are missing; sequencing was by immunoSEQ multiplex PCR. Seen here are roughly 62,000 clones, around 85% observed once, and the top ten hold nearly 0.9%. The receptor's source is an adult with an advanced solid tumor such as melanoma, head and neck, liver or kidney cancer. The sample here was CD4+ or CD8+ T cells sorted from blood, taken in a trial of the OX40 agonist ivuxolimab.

For the CDR3, the DNA is TGTGCCAGCACGAAGGGTAGCGGGAGGGCTCAAGAGCAGTACTTC. Translation gives CASTKGSGRAQEQYF. The rearrangement uses TRBV11-2 and TRBJ2-5, with 11 bases matching TRBD2. The CDR3 totals 15 residues. The ends lost 7 bases at V and 11 bases at J; junction bases unmatched: 15. Germline CDR1 reads SGHAT; CDR2 reads FQNNGV. Drawing the rest from reference TRBV11-2 and TRBJ2-5, the complete variable domain is EAGVAQSPRYKIIEKRQSVAFWCNPISGHATLYWYQQILGQGPKLLIQFQNNGVVDDSQLPKDRFSAERLKGVDSTLKIQPAKLEDSAVYLCASTKGSGRAQEQYFGPGTRLLVL.